This T cell receptor (beta chain) stems from a study of cytomegalovirus exposure and HLA in healthy donors (dated 2017 in TCRdb). General notes on the study: An earlier analysis of some 620 of the donors reported approximately 260 Gb of sequence data and 95 million to 120 million unique TCR beta sequences obtained from some 200 million T cells. Around 330 gigabases of sequencing data and around 80 million unique TCR sequences made up an early release that covered over 550 HLA-typed donors. Of the approximately 400 genotyped donors, about 80% fell in the genetic ancestry cluster associated with self-reported Caucasian donors. The study was designed to test whether signatures of past pathogen exposure could be identified by cataloging public T cell receptors. The study profiled the T cell repertoires of around 700 subjects by immunosequencing and related them to cytomegalovirus serostatus. A separate validation cohort of about 110 different subjects was used in addition to the approximately 610-subject first cohort. The study combined high-throughput TCR immunosequencing, statistical association of individual TCRs with disease status, and machine learning to predict cytomegalovirus infection status. In a later analysis, previously published TCR beta repertoires from hundreds of donors were re-analyzed and high-resolution HLA genotyping was added so that TCR occurrence patterns could be studied. Rather than using new phenotypic data, the later analysis identified candidate immune exposures from TCR beta sequences and from how often those sequences occurred across donors. In an earlier analysis of a few hundred of the donors, high-throughput TCR beta sequencing was used to judge whether each TCR beta V gene segment behaved as functional or pseudogenic. Donor age, sex, ethnicity and CMV serostatus were collected together with the repertoire data. Genome-wide SNP genotypes for about three fifths of the roughly 670 donors were used in a later genetic analysis, which treated that subset as a discovery cohort. All discovery cohort repertoires had been generated using a single sequencing platform. Class I and class II HLA loci were covered by the typing at four-digit resolution. Typing coverage varied by locus: roughly 629-640 donors for A, B, C, DRB1 and DQB1; about 520 for DQA1; approximately 570 for DPA1; roughly 450 for DPB1. A handful of DR-DQ haplotypes were handled as single units for association and clustering because linkage in the cohort was strong. Among 350 to 400 genotyped donors of the cohort, an average of around 240,000 unique TCR beta nucleotide sequences were sequenced per donor, roughly 20% of them non-productive. Broader findings and caveats from the paper: Because some donors lacked HLA typing at each locus, the association tests relied only on the typed subset. The study listed approximately 150 TCR beta chains as associated with cytomegalovirus. A further reported finding was that TCR beta sequences accurately predicted the HLA-A and HLA-B alleles for most subjects in the first cohort. A later analysis associated about 17,000 TCR beta sequences with specific HLA alleles at a false discovery rate of 0.05. Most CMV-associated TCR beta chains appeared to be HLA-restricted in a later analysis, and the HLA associations seemed to be driven largely by CMV exposure. Roughly uniform sequencing depth across donors was assumed in presence/absence analyses, although this assumption may not hold. While some public TCRs were present in many individuals, most TCR sequences turned up only very rarely across donors. In a later genetic analysis, a missense DCLRE1C variant was associated with V-gene and J-gene trimming of TCR beta chains, and the association was replicated in an independent cohort. In a later analysis, HLA-associated TCR beta chains were found to be more clonally expanded and to have lower generation probabilities than equally common non-associated chains. According to a later analysis, TCR association rates differed among HLA loci, with DRB1 alleles showing the most associated TCRs and HLA-C alleles showing the fewest. In a later analysis, several top co-occurrence clusters were reported to appear linked to parvovirus B19, influenza, CMV and Epstein-Barr virus. A cluster of highly shared sequence variants was judged likely to be a technical artifact of the sequencing pipeline. About 15 rarely observed V segments, including chromosome 9 orphons, were excluded from the earlier analysis of some 590 of the donors because counts were too low. In both the original and validation cohorts, the classifier was reported to diagnose cytomegalovirus status with high specificity and sensitivity. Linkage disequilibrium might explain the correlated functional status among segregating V segments, but an unknown experimental factor could not be excluded. In vitro tests confirmed that a few of the cytomegalovirus-associated TCR beta chains recognize cytomegalovirus antigens. Assigning TCR associations to individual alleles was difficult when HLA alleles, especially DR and DQ, strongly co-occurred. For the cohort, immune exposure information was limited to CMV serostatus. In an earlier analysis of about 550 of the donors, most TCR beta V segments were observed in productive rearrangements about 87% or about 30% of the time, broadly matching IMGT annotations. Because the 87-base-pair reads could not distinguish some IMGT-functional V segments, including TRBV6-2 and TRBV6-3, those segments were excluded. The authors suggested that the approach could potentially be generalized to other disease states and immunological phenotypes. Only TCR beta chains were sequenced in this cohort, and the absence of alpha or paired-chain data limited detectable features. Compared with the roughly 670-donor mean, donors in an Asian-associated ancestry cluster had fewer N-insertions in productive TCRs, according to a later genetic analysis.

The germline ends are 11 bases apart after V is trimmed by 0 bases and J by 5 bases. The CDR3 spans 14 residues, from the cysteine through the phenylalanine. Just the 42-base CDR3 DNA is kept, in frame starting at base 1. Reading the germline V gene (reference sequence) gives CDR1 SGHNT and CDR2 YYREEE. The cohort comprised hundreds of healthy bone marrow donors. At the time of sampling, every cohort member was nominally healthy, though immune exposures that went unrecorded were likely present. The donor was CMV seronegative and was included in the group of approximately 350 seronegative cohort members. A peripheral blood sample was provided by each donor, and peripheral blood mononuclear cells were used for TCR beta sequencing. The Qiagen DNeasy Blood Extraction Kit was used to extract genomic DNA from the blood cell samples. A word on this clone: The antigen it recognizes is unknown. There are no base qualities to consult, and no much larger clone falls within one base.

Preparation of the library involved the immunoSEQ multiplex PCR assay. The multiplex PCR relied on a mix of 60 forward primers for TCR Vbeta segments and 13 reverse primers for TCR Jbeta segments. A multiplex PCR assay on genomic DNA amplified the CDR3 region of rearranged TCR beta genes. On the Illumina HiSeq System, the amplified TCR beta libraries were sequenced as 87-base-pair reads. Regarding the original processing steps: In a later analysis, 80 million or so unique TCR beta chains were counted across the approximately 670 repertoires, and approximately 11 million of these chains were shared by at least two donors. To remove PCR and sequencing errors, raw reads were error-corrected and collapsed into unique sequences using a nearest-neighbor algorithm that merged closely related sequences. To assign V, D and J gene segments, CDR3 sequences were aligned to IMGT reference sequences. For a sequence to be retained, a match of at least six nucleotides to both a V gene segment and a J gene segment was required. A rearrangement was called productive if the CDR3 had no stop codons and remained in frame with V and J, and every other rearrangement was called non-productive. Following IMGT convention, CDR3 was defined as the stretch from the second conserved V-encoded cysteine to the conserved J-encoded phenylalanine. The earlier analysis of about 570 of the donors excluded any sequence lacking an unambiguous match to a single V gene segment. An earlier analysis of fewer than 750 of the donors called V segments functional above 56.7% productive rearrangements and segregating when the between-donor standard deviation exceeded 5%. To diagnose cytomegalovirus status from the catalog of TCR beta chain sequences, a statistical classification framework was built. In a later analysis, TCR nucleotide sequences were compared against IMGT/GENE-DB human TR gene sequences so that V and J genes could be assigned. A later analysis assigned CDR3 sequences and most-parsimonious VDJ recombination scenarios with the TCRdist pipeline. A later analysis defined each TCR beta chain by its CDR3 amino acid sequence plus V-gene family, and excluded reads lacking a unique V-gene family. As a way to deal with suspected cross-contamination and a sequencing artifact, a later analysis dropped 640 or so nucleotide sequences that were highly shared and had low generation probability. For each public chain, a later analysis derived a clonal expansion index from normalized ranks of inferred template counts within each repertoire. In a later analysis, generation probabilities were computed with a VDJ recombination model fitted to out-of-frame rearrangements, and the resulting probabilities were checked against IGoR. In a later analysis, TCR-TCR, TCR-HLA and TCR-CMV co-occurrence was scored with hypergeometric tests, and a repertoire-size bias correction was applied to TCR pairs. False discovery rates were estimated in a later analysis by permuting HLA or CMV assignments 20 times. A later analysis grouped co-occurring TCRs with DBSCAN, adding TCRdist sequence similarity when clustering within HLA-allele-positive subsets. For co-occurrence clustering, repertoires with fewer than 30,000 or more than 120,000 public chains were excluded, along with roughly 5 repertoires with anomalous nucleotide sharing. TCRdb limited this immuneACCESS table to in-frame rearrangements with V and J called. A share of clones is missing; checked studies link under half to unresolved V genes, and the rest is unexplained. V and J calls and clone size are copied from that table; D and trimming were computed from the DNA. The sample table contains 170,000 or so clones; only one count was recorded for over 65% of them. Together, the top ten hold approximately 2.5% of the sample.

The sample consisted of PBMCs. Rearrangement joined TRBV5-4 to TRBJ2-5; possibly the D gene is TRBD2, per 6 matching bases. The TCR was taken from a man aged 55 to 70 in good health and CMV-seronegative. The CDR3 is CASSLGSGRETQYF. The nucleotide sequence is TGTGCCAGCAGCTTGGGGTCGGGGAGGGAGACCCAGTACTTC.